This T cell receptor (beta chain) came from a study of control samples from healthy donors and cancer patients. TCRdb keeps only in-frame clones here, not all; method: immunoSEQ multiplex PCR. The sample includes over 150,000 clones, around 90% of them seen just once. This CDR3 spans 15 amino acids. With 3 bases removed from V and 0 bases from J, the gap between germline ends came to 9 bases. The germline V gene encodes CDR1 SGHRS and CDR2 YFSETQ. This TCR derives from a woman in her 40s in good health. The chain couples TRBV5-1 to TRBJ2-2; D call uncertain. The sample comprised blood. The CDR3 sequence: CASSWTSSNTGELFF. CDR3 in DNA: TGCGCCAGCAGCTGGACCAGTTCGAACACCGGGGAGCTGTTTTTT.